One sample yielded the 18 T cell receptor beta chains listed below, sequenced in a study of T cell changes during pregnancy in multiple sclerosis. Sequencing used immunoSEQ multiplex PCR; TCRdb keeps in-frame clones, though not all of them. The data show about 70,000 clones, more than 75% seen once. Sample: peripheral blood, taken in the third trimester of pregnancy. The source is a female donor in good health, enrolled as a control in a pregnancy study.

The V call is TRBV28, the J call TRBJ2-3; D is ambiguous. Germline lookup yields CDR1 MDHEN and CDR2 SYDVKM. The length of the CDR3 is 15 residues. The V end was cut by 5 bases, the J end by 3 bases, with 15 bases between. The CDR3 DNA follows: TGTGCCAGCAGTGCCGAATACCTCGGGACAGATACGCAGTATTTT. Translation: CASSAEYLGTDTQYF. The full variable domain, its missing parts supplied by reference TRBV28 and TRBJ2-3, is DVKVTQSSRYLVKRTGEKVFLECVQDMDHENMFWYRQDPGLGLRLIYFSYDVKMKEKGDIPEGYSVSREKKERFSLILESASTNQTSMYLCASSAEYLGTDTQYFGPGTRLTVL.

The chain combines TRBV28 with TRBJ2-5; 9 nucleotides agree with TRBD2. Looked up from germline, CDR1 is MDHEN and CDR2 is SYDVKM. The CDR3 runs 19 residues. The V gene end was trimmed by 2 bases and the J gene end by 0 bases; junction bases not matched to a gene: 13. The DNA of the CDR3 is TGTGCCAGCAGTTTAGATTCAGGACTAGCGCAACTGTACCAAGAGACCCAGTACTTC. Translating gives CASSLDSGLAQLYQETQYF.

In its sample, this clone was seen a few times. V and J are TRBV14 and TRBJ2-7, with D tentatively TRBD1 (6 bases). Germline V CDR1 and CDR2: SGHDN, FVKESK. The CDR3 is 16 amino acids. V lost 1 base to trimming and J lost 2 bases, with 15 bases between them. CDR3 in DNA: TGTGCCAGCAGCCAAGCCGGGAACAGGGTTCCCTACGAGCAGTACTTC. Its translation is CASSQAGNRVPYEQYF.

V and J are TRBV15 and TRBJ1-2; D is ambiguous. The CDR3 is 12 residues long. The germline CDR1 and CDR2 sequences are LNHNV and YYDKDF (reference sequence). The ends were cut back, 1 base at V and 4 bases at J, with 4 bases in the middle. CDR3 in DNA: TGTGCCACCAGCAGAGCCAGCTATGGCTACACCTTC. Amino acid sequence: CATSRASYGYTF. The whole variable domain, remainder taken from reference TRBV15 and TRBJ1-2, is DAMVIQNPRYQVTQFGKPVTLSCSQTLNHNVMYWYQQKSSQAPKLLFHYYDKDFNNEADTPDNFQSRRPNTSFCFLDIRSPGLGDTAMYLCATSRASYGYTFGSGTRLTVV.

The V and J genes are TRBV5-5 and TRBJ1-5, with D perhaps matching TRBD1 (6 bases). Germline-derived CDR1 and CDR2 are SGHKS and YYEKEE (reference sequence). This CDR3 contains 16 residues. The ends were cut back, 6 bases at V and 7 bases at J, with 23 bases in the middle. This chain's CDR3 is CASKPNQGIGGQPQHF. As DNA, the CDR3 is TGTGCCAGCAAGCCCAATCAGGGGATTGGCGGGCAGCCCCAGCATTTT.

The rearrangement links TRBV5-4 to TRBJ2-7; D unresolved. Per the germline V gene, CDR1 is SGHNT and CDR2 is YYREEE (reference sequence). The CDR3 covers 12 residues. The V and J ends lost 4 bases and 5 bases respectively, with 10 bases between them. CDR3 amino acids: CASSLPRNEQYF. DNA for the CDR3: TGTGCCAGCAGCCTCCCCAGGAACGAGCAGTACTTC.

The V and J genes are TRBV7-9 and TRBJ1-1; unclear D gene. The CDR3 is 17 amino acids. Germline lookup yields CDR1 SEHNR and CDR2 FQNEAQ (reference sequence). V lost 0 bases to trimming and J lost 0 bases, with 14 bases between them. The CDR3 DNA is TGTGCCAGCAGCTTAGCGATGGCCTCCAGGTTGAACACTGAAGCTTTCTTT. Its translation: CASSLAMASRLNTEAFF.

The V and J genes are TRBV7-8 and TRBJ1-1, with 8 bases matching TRBD1. The junction had 15 bases not matched to a gene; V was cut back by 5 bases and J by 4 bases. The germline V gene encodes CDR1 SGHVS and CDR2 FQNEAQ. CDR3 size: 17 residues. CDR3 in DNA: TGTGCCAGCAGCAGACCCCCGTGGACAGGGTCAGGCACTGAAGCTTTCTTT. Its protein product is CASSRPPWTGSGTEAFF.

This chain joins TRBV10-3 and TRBJ1-6, with TRBD1 as a possible D gene (6 bases). V was cut by 3 bases and J by 11 bases, with 14 bases left in between. Germline V lookup: CDR1 ENHRY, CDR2 SYGVKD. CDR3 size: 14 residues. The CDR3 sequence is CAISDSVGGPPLHF. CDR3 DNA: TGTGCCATCAGTGACTCGGTGGGGGGGCCACCCCTCCACTTT.

CDR3 DNA sequence: TGTGCCAGCAGCGCCCGACAGGGCTGGGGGGACACTGAAGCTTTCTTT. Its translation is CASSARQGWGDTEAFF. This chain uses TRBV7-8 with TRBJ1-1; TRBD1 matches at 7 bases. Germline CDR1 reads SGHVS; CDR2 reads FQNEAQ. V gave up 5 bases and J gave up 3 bases; unmatched junction bases: 12. The CDR3 runs to 16 residues.

This clone was seen once. V gene TRBV9 combines with J gene TRBJ2-7; maybe TRBD2 (6 bases). The germline gives CDR1 SGDLS, CDR2 YYNGEE. V was pared by 4 bases and J by 0 bases, with 8 bases between. The CDR3 totals 13 residues. This CDR3 reads CASSPGGSYEQYF. The CDR3 DNA reads as TGTGCCAGCAGCCCCGGGGGCTCCTACGAGCAGTACTTC.

V and J are TRBV5-6 and TRBJ1-5, with D perhaps TRBD1 (6 bases). The CDR3 spans 14 residues. CDR1 and CDR2 (germline): SGHDT, YYEEEE. V gave up 3 bases and J gave up 3 bases, with 10 bases separating them. CDR3 amino acids: CASSSGGHNQPQHF. CDR3 bases: TGTGCCAGCAGCTCGGGGGGACACAATCAGCCCCAGCATTTT.

The V and J genes are TRBV18 and TRBJ1-5; TRBD1 aligns across 8 bases. The CDR3 extends over 15 amino acids. The germline V gene has CDR1 KGHSH and CDR2 LQKENI. Trimming cost V 3 bases and J 4 bases; bases outside gene matches: 5. The CDR3 protein is CASSPSTGGNQPQHF. DNA of the CDR3: TGTGCCAGCTCACCTTCAACAGGGGGGAATCAGCCCCAGCATTTT.

The chain recombines TRBV11-2 with TRBJ1-3, with D perhaps matching TRBD1 (6 bases). The CDR3 extends over 16 amino acids. The V gene's germline CDR1 is SGHAT and CDR2 FQNNGV. V dropped 4 bases and J dropped 2 bases, with 15 bases sitting between them. CDR3 coding DNA: TGTGCCAGCAGCTCGGACAGTTGGGGCACTGGAAACACCATATATTTT. Protein: CASSSDSWGTGNTIYF.

V gene TRBV5-5 combines with J gene TRBJ1-5; D ambiguous. This CDR3 has 14 amino acids. Between the trimmed V and J ends, which lost 2 bases and 6 bases, there was a span of 12 bases. Germline values: CDR1 SGHKS, CDR2 YYEKEE (reference sequence). CDR3 coding DNA: TGTGCCAGCAGCTTTTCTTGGAGTGGTCAGCCCCAGCATTTT. Protein: CASSFSWSGQPQHF.

This clone was seen a single time. This rearrangement joins TRBV5-6 to TRBJ1-3; D call uncertain. Germline V gives CDR1 SGHDT, CDR2 YYEEEE. This CDR3 is 14 amino acids long. Trimming cost V 0 bases and J 0 bases, with 4 bases left between them. The chain's CDR3 is CASSLGGSGNTIYF. The DNA of the CDR3 is TGTGCCAGCAGCTTGGGAGGCTCTGGAAACACCATATATTTT.

This chain links TRBV28 with TRBJ1-5; 10 bases match TRBD1. Germline V gene lookup returns CDR1 MDHEN and CDR2 SYDVKM. This CDR3 has 15 amino acids. The V segment lost 5 bases and the J segment 5 bases; nucleotides outside the gene matches: 6. The CDR3 sequence is CASSPGTGAHQPQHF. DNA of the CDR3: TGTGCCAGCAGTCCCGGGACAGGGGCCCATCAGCCCCAGCATTTT.

The chain combines TRBV20-1 with TRBJ2-7; TRBD2 aligns across 7 bases. The V gene's germline CDR1 is DFQATT and CDR2 SNEGSKA (reference sequence). The CDR3 sequence is 11 residues long. V dropped 6 bases and J dropped 3; count of bases not matched to a gene: 2. The CDR3 coding sequence is TGCAGTGCCCGGGAGGACTACGAGCAGTACTTC. Protein product: CSAREDYEQYF.